What follows are 24 T cell receptor beta chains derived from one specimen sequenced in a study of a mutant IDH1 vaccine in newly diagnosed glioma. Indicated time point: week 23, last vaccination. A single vaccine dose contained 300 ug of mutant IDH1 20-mer peptide, and topical imiquimod was used with it. The assay was immunoSEQ multiplex PCR, and TCRdb's table has in-frame clones only and misses some. The sample carries 50,000 to 85,000 clones, about 80% recorded once. Which antigens these TCRs recognize remains unknown. The sample in question was PBMCs, obtained from a glioma patient whose treatment included an IDH1 peptide vaccine. These receptor sequences come from a young man with glioma.

This rearrangement joins TRBV6-5 to TRBJ2-7; D ambiguous. The CDR3 runs to 16 residues. The V gene lost 2 bases and the J gene lost 1 base, with 15 bases spanning the gap. Germline assignment: CDR1 MNHEY and CDR2 SVGAGI. The CDR3: CASSYARRGLSYEQYF. DNA of the CDR3: TGTGCCAGCAGTTACGCCCGCCGCGGCCTTTCCTACGAGCAGTACTTC.

The rearrangement uses TRBV28 and TRBJ2-7; 10 positions agree with TRBD1. Germline CDR1 MDHEN, CDR2 SYDVKM. The CDR3 runs to 17 residues. V shed 5 bases, J shed 2 bases, and the junction held 12 bases outside the gene matches. Written as DNA, the CDR3 is TGTGCCAGCAGTCCGCCGGGACAGGGGTATGATACCTACGAGCAGTACTTC. It encodes CASSPPGQGYDTYEQYF.

This sequence joins TRBV27 and TRBJ2-3; no definite D call. V was pared by 4 bases and J by 2 bases, with 4 bases between. CDR3 length: 12 amino acids. Germline-derived CDR1 and CDR2 are MNHEY and SMNVEV (reference sequence). For the CDR3, the DNA is TGTGCCAGCAGTTCCCCCACAGATACGCAGTATTTT. It encodes CASSSPTDTQYF.

The rearrangement joins TRBV7-2 to TRBJ2-5, with D possibly TRBD2 on 5 matching bases. CDR1 is SGHTA, CDR2 FQGNSA, per germline. This CDR3 has 14 amino acids. The DNA of the CDR3 is TGTGCTAAAGATGCCCCGGCTAGCTGGCAGACCCAGTACTTC. It yields the protein CAKDAPASWQTQYF.

The chain has TRBV29-1 and TRBJ1-1; a weak D match, TRBD1 (5 bases). Between the trimmed V and J ends, which lost 4 bases and 4 bases, there was a span of 13 bases. This CDR3 is 13 amino acids long. Germline-derived CDR1 and CDR2 are SQVTM and ANQGSEA. CDR3 bases: TGCAGCGTTGTACGGGGTAGGGGCACTGAAGCTTTCTTT. This translates into CSVVRGRGTEAFF.

The genes are TRBV6-5 and TRBJ2-7; the match to TRBD2 covers 9 bases. CDR3 length: 14 residues. Germline values: CDR1 MNHEY, CDR2 SVGAGI. The V gene end was trimmed by 8 bases and the J gene end by 4 bases; junction bases not matched to a gene: 9. The CDR3 coding sequence is TGTGCCAGCGGGAGAGCGGGAGGTAGATACGAGCAGTACTTC. It encodes CASGRAGGRYEQYF.

This sequence joins TRBV9 and TRBJ1-3, with D possibly matching TRBD1 (5 bases). CDR1 is SGDLS, CDR2 YYNGEE, per germline. This CDR3 is built from 14 residues. Trimming shortened V by 7 bases and J by 4 bases, and 15 bases separated the two germline ends. CDR3 nucleotides: TGTGCCAGCGGAAAAGGGGATTGGGGAAACACCATATATTTT. As protein: CASGKGDWGNTIYF. Full variable domain (missing parts from reference TRBV9 and TRBJ1-3): DSGVTQTPKHLITATGQRVTLRCSPRSGDLSVYWYQQSLDQGLQFLIQYYNGEERAKGNILERFSAQQFPDLHSELNLSSLELGDSALYFCASGKGDWGNTIYFGEGSWLTVV.

The rearrangement uses TRBV5-4 and TRBJ2-1; possibly TRBD1 for D (5 bases). The germline V gene encodes CDR1 SGHNT and CDR2 YYREEE (reference sequence). V lost 2 bases and J lost 3, with 12 bases in between. This CDR3 spans 15 amino acids. CDR3 loop: CASSFRAGHYNEQFF. The DNA of the CDR3 is TGTGCCAGCAGCTTCAGAGCAGGGCACTACAATGAGCAGTTCTTC.

This sequence joins TRBV7-6 and TRBJ1-1; 7 bases fit TRBD1. This CDR3 spans 15 amino acids. J gave up 5 bases and V 2 bases, and 8 bases lay outside the gene matches. Germline values: CDR1 SGHVS, CDR2 FNYEAQ. CDR3 protein: CASSLNIGGATEAFF. As DNA, the CDR3 is TGTGCCAGCAGCTTAAATATAGGGGGCGCGACTGAAGCTTTCTTT.

This sequence joins TRBV9 and TRBJ1-2; 7 bases are shared with TRBD1. V was clipped by 3 bases and J by 4 bases; unmatched bases: 0. CDR3 length equals 12 residues. CDR1 SGDLS and CDR2 YYNGEE come from the germline V gene. Written as DNA, the CDR3 is TGTGCCAGCAGCGGGACAGGCTATGGCTACACCTTC. It translates to CASSGTGYGYTF.

The chain links TRBV7-8 to TRBJ1-2; the D is unclear. This CDR3 has 15 amino acids. V was clipped by 7 bases and J by 7 bases, with 22 bases between them. Germline CDR1 and CDR2: SGHVS and FQNEAQ. The CDR3 DNA sequence: TGTGCCAGCACCCTAGATCGGTCCGGGTTCGCTGGCTACACCTTC. Translation: CASTLDRSGFAGYTF.

This clone was observed a single time. This rearrangement joins TRBV12-5 to TRBJ2-1, with D hard to call. CDR3 size: 14 residues. The germline V and J ends were trimmed by 1 base and 0 bases, with 4 bases remaining between them. Germline values: CDR1 LGHNT, CDR2 FRNRAP. CDR3: CASGLASSYNEQFF. CDR3 nucleotides: TGTGCTAGTGGTTTGGCGAGCTCCTACAATGAGCAGTTCTTC.

This clone was seen a single time. The CDR3 loop is CASSSTGTANTGELFF. As DNA, the CDR3 is TGCGCCAGCAGCTCTACCGGGACAGCGAACACCGGGGAGCTGTTTTTT. The chain combines TRBV5-1 with TRBJ2-2, with 7 bases aligning to TRBD1. J was trimmed by 0 bases and V by 3 bases; bases with no gene match: 5. The CDR3 loop spans 16 amino acids. Germline CDR1 SGHRS, CDR2 YFSETQ.

The count of this clone is one. This sequence joins TRBV19 and TRBJ2-1; 8 bases fit TRBD1. V was clipped by 0 bases and J by 2 bases; unmatched bases: 3. This CDR3 is 16 amino acids long. Per germline, CDR1 LNHDA and CDR2 SQIVND (reference sequence). CDR3 in amino acids: CASSIEQGVAYNEQFF. In DNA, the CDR3 is TGTGCCAGTAGTATAGAACAGGGGGTAGCCTACAATGAGCAGTTCTTC.

CDR3 in amino acids: CASGFPNTEAFF. CDR3 nucleotides: TGTGCTAGTGGTTTCCCGAACACTGAAGCTTTCTTT. This chain connects TRBV12-5 to TRBJ1-1; D is undetermined. Trimming removed 3 bases at V and 1 base at J, with 3 bases between. The CDR3 has 12 amino acids. CDR1 LGHNT and CDR2 FRNRAP come from the germline V gene.

The J gene is TRBJ2-3, the V gene TRBV7-3; D is undetermined. The CDR3 extends over 15 amino acids. The germline V gene encodes CDR1 SGHTA and CDR2 FQGTGA. Trimming took off 5 bases at V and 2 bases at J, with 14 bases between the two ends. Here the CDR3 DNA reads TGTGCCAGCAGCCAACAACCAACAGACACAGATACGCAGTATTTT. Translated: CASSQQPTDTDTQYF.

This chain links TRBV7-2 with TRBJ1-2; D is unresolved. CDR3 length equals 16 residues. The germline gives CDR1 SGHTA, CDR2 FQGNSA. V lost 5 bases and J 2 bases, leaving 18 bases between the germline ends. The CDR3 bases are TGTGCCAGCAGCCCCTTGGGCGGTCTGGGAAACTATGGCTACACCTTC. Translating it yields CASSPLGGLGNYGYTF.

A single count supports this clone. The CDR3 loop is CASSLLGDSTNYGYTF. The CDR3 bases are TGTGCCAGCAGTTTATTAGGTGACAGTACTAACTATGGCTACACCTTC. The chain combines TRBV28 with TRBJ1-2; perhaps TRBD1 as D (5 bases). CDR3 length: 16 residues. Trimming removed 1 base from V and 0 bases from J, with 12 bases in between. Germline lookup yields CDR1 MDHEN and CDR2 SYDVKM.

This sequence joins TRBV25-1 and TRBJ2-3; TRBD2 matches 8 bases. Unmatched junction bases numbered 12, after V lost 2 bases and J lost 2 bases. The germline V gene encodes CDR1 MGHDK and CDR2 SYGVNS. The CDR3 has 18 amino acids. As DNA, the CDR3 is TGTGCCAGCAGTGAAATGGCGGGAGGCCCTAATTCCACAGATACGCAGTATTTT. Amino acids: CASSEMAGGPNSTDTQYF.

The chain couples TRBV19 to TRBJ1-2; unclear D gene. V was pared by 1 base and J by 4 bases, with 13 bases between. The CDR3 contains 15 residues. Germline V CDR1 and CDR2: LNHDA, SQIVND (reference sequence). The CDR3 DNA is TGTGCCAGTAGTATAGGAGGATCGGTAGTCTATGGCTACACCTTC. Translating gives CASSIGGSVVYGYTF.

This clone appeared a single time. The chain employs TRBV7-2 and TRBJ2-2, with a weak D call TRBD2 (5 bases). With 3 bases removed from V and 2 bases from J, the gap between germline ends came to 7 bases. This CDR3 region has 14 residues. Germline CDR1 and CDR2: SGHTA and FQGNSA. CDR3 DNA sequence: TGTGCCAGCAGCTTCGGGGTCAACACCGGGGAGCTGTTTTTT. As protein: CASSFGVNTGELFF.

The CDR3 region has the DNA TGTGCCAGCAGTTTCTCCCTCGACAGAGCAACTAATGAAAAACTGTTTTTT. Encoded protein: CASSFSLDRATNEKLFF. The rearrangement joins TRBV27 to TRBJ1-4; TRBD1 is a possible D gene (5 bases). The CDR3 runs 17 residues. The germline V and J ends were trimmed by 3 bases and 0 bases, with 14 bases remaining between them. CDR1 is MNHEY and CDR2 is SMNVEV in the germline V gene (reference sequence).

The gene calls are TRBV7-9 and TRBJ1-5; tentatively, D is TRBD1 (5 bases). The CDR3 sequence is 15 residues long. The germline gives CDR1 SEHNR, CDR2 FQNEAQ (reference sequence). V lost 1 base and J lost 5, with 12 bases in between. The CDR3 DNA sequence: TGTGCCAGCAGCTTAGTCGGGGGATGGGATCAGCCCCAGCATTTT. Protein product: CASSLVGGWDQPQHF.

The rearrangement uses TRBV27 and TRBJ1-3; D call uncertain. The CDR3 is 14 residues long. Per germline, CDR1 MNHEY and CDR2 SMNVEV (reference sequence). Trimming left V 4 bases short and J 2 bases short, with 9 bases between. The CDR3 sequence: CASSSGVPGNTIYF. In nucleotides, the CDR3 is TGTGCCAGCAGTTCGGGAGTTCCTGGAAACACCATATATTTT.